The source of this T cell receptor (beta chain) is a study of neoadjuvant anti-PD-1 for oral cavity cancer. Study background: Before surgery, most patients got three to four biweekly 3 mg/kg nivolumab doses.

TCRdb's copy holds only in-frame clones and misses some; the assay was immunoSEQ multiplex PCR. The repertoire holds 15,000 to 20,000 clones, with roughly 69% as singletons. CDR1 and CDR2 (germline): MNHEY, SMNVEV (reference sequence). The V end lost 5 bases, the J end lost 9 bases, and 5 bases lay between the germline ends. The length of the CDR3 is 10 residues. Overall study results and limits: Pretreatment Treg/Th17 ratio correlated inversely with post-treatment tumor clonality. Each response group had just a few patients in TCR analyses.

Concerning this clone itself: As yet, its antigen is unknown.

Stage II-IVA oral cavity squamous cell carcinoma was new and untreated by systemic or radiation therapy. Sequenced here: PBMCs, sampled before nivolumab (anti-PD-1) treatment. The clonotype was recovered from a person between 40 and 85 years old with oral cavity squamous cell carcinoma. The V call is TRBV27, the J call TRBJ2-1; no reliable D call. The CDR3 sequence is CASSEREQFF. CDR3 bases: TGTGCCAGCAGTGAACGTGAGCAGTTCTTC.